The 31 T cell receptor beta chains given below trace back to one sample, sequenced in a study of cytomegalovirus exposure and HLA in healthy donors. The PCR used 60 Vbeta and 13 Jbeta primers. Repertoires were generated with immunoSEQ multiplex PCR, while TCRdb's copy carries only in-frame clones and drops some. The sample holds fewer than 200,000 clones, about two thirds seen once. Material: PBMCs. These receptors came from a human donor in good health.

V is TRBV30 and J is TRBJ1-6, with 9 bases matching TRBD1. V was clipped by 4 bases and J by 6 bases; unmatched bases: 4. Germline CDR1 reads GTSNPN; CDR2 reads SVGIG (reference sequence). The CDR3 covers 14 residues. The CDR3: CAWKWDRANSPLHF. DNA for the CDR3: TGTGCCTGGAAATGGGACAGGGCTAATTCACCCCTCCACTTT.

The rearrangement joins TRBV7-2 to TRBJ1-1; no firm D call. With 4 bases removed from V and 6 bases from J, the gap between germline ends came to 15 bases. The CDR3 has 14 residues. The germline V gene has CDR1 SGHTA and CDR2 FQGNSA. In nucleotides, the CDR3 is TGTGCCAGCAGCTGGGAGGGCGTAACCTCTGAAGCTTTCTTT. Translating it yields CASSWEGVTSEAFF.

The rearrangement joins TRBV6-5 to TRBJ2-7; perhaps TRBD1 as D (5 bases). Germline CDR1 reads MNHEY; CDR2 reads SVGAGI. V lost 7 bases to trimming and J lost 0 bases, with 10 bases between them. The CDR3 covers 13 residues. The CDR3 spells CASNDRVSYEQYF. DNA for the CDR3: TGTGCCAGCAACGACAGAGTCTCCTACGAGCAGTACTTC.

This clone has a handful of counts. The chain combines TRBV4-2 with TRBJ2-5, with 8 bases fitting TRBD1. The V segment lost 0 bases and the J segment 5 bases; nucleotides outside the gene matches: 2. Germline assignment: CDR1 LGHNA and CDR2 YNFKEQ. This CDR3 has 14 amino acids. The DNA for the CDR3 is TGTGCCAGCAGCCAAGATCACAGGGGGGAGACCCAGTACTTC. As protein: CASSQDHRGETQYF.

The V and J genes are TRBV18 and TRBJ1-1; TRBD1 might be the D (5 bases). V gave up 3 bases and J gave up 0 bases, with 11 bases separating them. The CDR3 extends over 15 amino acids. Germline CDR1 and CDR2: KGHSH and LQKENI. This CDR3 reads CASSPSSGMNTEAFF. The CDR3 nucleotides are TGTGCCAGCTCACCTTCGTCAGGGATGAACACTGAAGCTTTCTTT.

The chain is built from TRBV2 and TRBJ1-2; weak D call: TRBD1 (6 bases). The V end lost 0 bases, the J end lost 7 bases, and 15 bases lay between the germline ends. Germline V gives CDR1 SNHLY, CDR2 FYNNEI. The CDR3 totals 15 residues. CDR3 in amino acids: CASSEAFTQGVGYTF. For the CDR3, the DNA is TGTGCCAGCAGTGAAGCGTTTACACAGGGTGTTGGCTACACCTTC.

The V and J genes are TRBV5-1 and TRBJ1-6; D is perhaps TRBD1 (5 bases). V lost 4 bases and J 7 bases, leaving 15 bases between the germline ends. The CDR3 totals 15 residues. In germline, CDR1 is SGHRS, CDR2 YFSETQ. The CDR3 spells CASSPTQGGNSPLHF. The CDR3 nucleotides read TGCGCCAGCAGCCCAACGCAGGGTGGGAATTCACCCCTCCACTTT.

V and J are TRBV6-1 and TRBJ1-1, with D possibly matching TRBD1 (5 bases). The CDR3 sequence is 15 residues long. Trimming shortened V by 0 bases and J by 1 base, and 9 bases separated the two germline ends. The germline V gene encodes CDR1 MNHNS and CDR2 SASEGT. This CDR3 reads CASSEARGGNTEAFF. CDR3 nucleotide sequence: TGTGCCAGCAGTGAAGCGAGGGGAGGGAACACTGAAGCTTTCTTT.

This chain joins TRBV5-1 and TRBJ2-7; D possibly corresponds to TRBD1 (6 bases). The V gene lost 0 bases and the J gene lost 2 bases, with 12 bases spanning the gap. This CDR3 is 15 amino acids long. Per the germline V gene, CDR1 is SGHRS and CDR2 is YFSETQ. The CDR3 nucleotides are TGCGCCAGCAGCTTGGGAGGGGGAGCGGCCTACGAGCAGTACTTC. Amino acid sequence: CASSLGGGAAYEQYF.

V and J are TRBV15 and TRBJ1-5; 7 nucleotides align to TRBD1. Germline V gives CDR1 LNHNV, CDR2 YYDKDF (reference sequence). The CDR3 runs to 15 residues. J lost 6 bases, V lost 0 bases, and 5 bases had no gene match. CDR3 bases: TGTGCCACCAGCAGAGATGGAGGGGGCGGTCAGCCCCAGCATTTT. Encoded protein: CATSRDGGGGQPQHF.

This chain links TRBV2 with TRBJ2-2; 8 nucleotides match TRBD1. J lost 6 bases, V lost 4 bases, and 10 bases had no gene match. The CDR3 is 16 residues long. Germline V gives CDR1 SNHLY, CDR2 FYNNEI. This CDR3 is CASSGAPTGVAGELFF. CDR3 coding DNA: TGTGCCAGCAGTGGGGCCCCGACAGGGGTGGCCGGGGAGCTGTTTTTT.

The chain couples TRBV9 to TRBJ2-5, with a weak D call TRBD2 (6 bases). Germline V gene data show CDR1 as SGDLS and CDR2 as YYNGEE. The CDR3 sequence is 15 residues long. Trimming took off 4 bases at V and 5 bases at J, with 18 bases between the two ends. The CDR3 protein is CASSPGSAPWETQYF. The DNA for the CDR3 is TGTGCCAGCAGCCCCGGGAGCGCCCCCTGGGAGACCCAGTACTTC.

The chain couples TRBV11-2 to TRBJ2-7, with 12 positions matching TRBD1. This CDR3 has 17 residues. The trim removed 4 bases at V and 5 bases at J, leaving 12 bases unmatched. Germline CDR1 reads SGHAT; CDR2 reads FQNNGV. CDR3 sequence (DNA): TGTGCCAGCAGCTCGGGACAGGGGGCGTTTATCCTCGACGAGCAGTACTTC. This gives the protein CASSSGQGAFILDEQYF.

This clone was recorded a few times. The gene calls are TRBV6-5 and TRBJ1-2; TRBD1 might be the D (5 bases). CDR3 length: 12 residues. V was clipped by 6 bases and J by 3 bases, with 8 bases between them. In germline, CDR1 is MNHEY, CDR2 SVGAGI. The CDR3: CASRGPDYGYTF. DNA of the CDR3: TGTGCCAGCAGGGGGCCGGACTATGGCTACACCTTC.

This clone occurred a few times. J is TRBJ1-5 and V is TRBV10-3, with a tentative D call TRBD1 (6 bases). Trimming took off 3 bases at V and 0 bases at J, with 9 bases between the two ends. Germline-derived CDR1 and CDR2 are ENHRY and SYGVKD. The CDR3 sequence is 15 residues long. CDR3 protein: CAISERDNSNQPQHF. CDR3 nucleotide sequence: TGTGCCATCAGTGAAAGGGACAATAGCAATCAGCCCCAGCATTTT.

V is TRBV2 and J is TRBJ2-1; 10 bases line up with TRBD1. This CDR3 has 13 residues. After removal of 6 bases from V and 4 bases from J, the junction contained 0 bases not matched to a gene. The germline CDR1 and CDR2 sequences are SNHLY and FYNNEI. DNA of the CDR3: TGTGCCAGCAGGGGACAGGGGTACAATGAGCAGTTCTTC. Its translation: CASRGQGYNEQFF.

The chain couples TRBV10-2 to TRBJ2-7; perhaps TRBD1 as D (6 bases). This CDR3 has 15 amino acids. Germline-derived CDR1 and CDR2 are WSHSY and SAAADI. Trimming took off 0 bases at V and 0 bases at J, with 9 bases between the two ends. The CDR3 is CASSESQGGSYEQYF. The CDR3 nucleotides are TGCGCCAGCAGTGAGTCTCAAGGGGGCTCCTACGAGCAGTACTTC.

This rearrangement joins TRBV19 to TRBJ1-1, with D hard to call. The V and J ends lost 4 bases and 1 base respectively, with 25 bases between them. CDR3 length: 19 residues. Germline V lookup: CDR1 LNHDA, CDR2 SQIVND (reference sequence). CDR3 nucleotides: TGTGCCAGTAGTAAAAGGCGTCGGGAGCAACTTACGGCGAACACTGAAGCTTTCTTT. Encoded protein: CASSKRRREQLTANTEAFF.

Here the CDR3 DNA reads TGTGCCAGCGCTCGGCAGGGGGCCGAAGAGACCCAGTACTTC. Protein product: CASARQGAEETQYF. The chain links TRBV2 to TRBJ2-5; 8 bases are a match to TRBD1. V shed 8 bases, J shed 3 bases, and the junction held 8 bases outside the gene matches. The CDR3 is made up of 14 amino acids. Looked up from germline, CDR1 is SNHLY and CDR2 is FYNNEI.

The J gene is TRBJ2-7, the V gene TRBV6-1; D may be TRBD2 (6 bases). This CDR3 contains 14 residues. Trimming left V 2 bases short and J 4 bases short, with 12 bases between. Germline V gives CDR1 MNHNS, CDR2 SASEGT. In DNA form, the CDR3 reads TGTGCCAGCAGTGAATGGGCCGGAGGGTACGAGCAGTACTTC. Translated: CASSEWAGGYEQYF.

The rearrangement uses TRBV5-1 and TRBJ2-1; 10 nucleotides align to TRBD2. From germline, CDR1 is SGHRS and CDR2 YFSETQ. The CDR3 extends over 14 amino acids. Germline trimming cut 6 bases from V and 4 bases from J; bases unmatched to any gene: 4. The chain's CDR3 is CASNPSGGYNEQFF. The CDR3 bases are TGCGCCAGCAATCCTAGCGGGGGTTACAATGAGCAGTTCTTC.

The CDR3 region has the DNA TGTGCCTGGAAAGCGGGGCGGAACACCGGGGAGCTGTTTTTT. This sequence encodes CAWKAGRNTGELFF. The chain combines TRBV30 with TRBJ2-2; 7 nucleotides match TRBD2. This CDR3 comprises 14 residues. CDR1 GTSNPN and CDR2 SVGIG come from the germline V gene (reference sequence). Germline trimming cut 4 bases from V and 1 base from J; bases unmatched to any gene: 3. The full variable domain, completed using reference TRBV30 and TRBJ2-2, is SQTIHQWPATLVQPVGSPLSLECTVEGTSNPNLYWYRQAAGRGLQLLFYSVGIGQISSEVPQNLSASRPQDRQFILSSKKLLLSDSGFYLCAWKAGRNTGELFFGEGSRLTVL.

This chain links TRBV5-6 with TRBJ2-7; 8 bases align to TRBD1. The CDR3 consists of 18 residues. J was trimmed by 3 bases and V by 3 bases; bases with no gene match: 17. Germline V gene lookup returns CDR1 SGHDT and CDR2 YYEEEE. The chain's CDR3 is CASSSRGDPGQVNYEQYF. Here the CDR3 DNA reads TGTGCCAGCAGCTCCCGTGGCGATCCGGGACAGGTGAACTACGAGCAGTACTTC. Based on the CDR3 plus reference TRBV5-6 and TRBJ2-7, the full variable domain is DAGVTQSPTHLIKTRGQQVTLRCSPKSGHDTVSWYQQALGQGPQFIFQYYEEEERQRGNFPDRFSGHQFPNYSSELNVNALLLGDSALYLCASSSRGDPGQVNYEQYFGPGTRLTVT.

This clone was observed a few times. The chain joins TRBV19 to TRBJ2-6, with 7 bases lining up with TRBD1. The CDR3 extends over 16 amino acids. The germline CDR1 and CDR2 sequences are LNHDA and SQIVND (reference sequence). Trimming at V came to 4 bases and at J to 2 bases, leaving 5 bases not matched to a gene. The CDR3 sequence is CASSTYRGAGANVLTF. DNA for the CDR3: TGTGCCAGTAGTACGTACAGGGGTGCTGGGGCCAACGTCCTGACTTTC. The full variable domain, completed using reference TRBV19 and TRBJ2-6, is DGGITQSPKYLFRKEGQNVTLSCEQNLNHDAMYWYRQDPGQGLRLIYYSQIVNDFQKGDIAEGYSVSREKKESFPLTVTSAQKNPTAFYLCASSTYRGAGANVLTFGAGSRLTVL.

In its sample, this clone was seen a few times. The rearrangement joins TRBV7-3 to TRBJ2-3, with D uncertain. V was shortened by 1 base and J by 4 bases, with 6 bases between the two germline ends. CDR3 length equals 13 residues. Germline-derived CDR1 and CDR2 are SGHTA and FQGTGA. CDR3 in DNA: TGTGCCAGCAGCTTAATGGCCCCAGATACGCAGTATTTT. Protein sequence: CASSLMAPDTQYF.

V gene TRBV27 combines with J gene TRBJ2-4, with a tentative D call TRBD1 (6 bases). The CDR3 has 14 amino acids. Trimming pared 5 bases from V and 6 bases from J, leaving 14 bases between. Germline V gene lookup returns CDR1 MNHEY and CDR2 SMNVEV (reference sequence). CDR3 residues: CASSPRGRVNIQYF. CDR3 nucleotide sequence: TGTGCCAGCAGTCCCAGGGGACGGGTAAACATTCAGTACTTC.

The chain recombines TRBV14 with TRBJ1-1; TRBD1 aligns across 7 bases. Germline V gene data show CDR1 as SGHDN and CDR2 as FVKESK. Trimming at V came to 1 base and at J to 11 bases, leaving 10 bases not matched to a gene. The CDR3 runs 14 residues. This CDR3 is CASSQARQGTSAFF. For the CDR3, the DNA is TGTGCCAGCAGCCAAGCGAGACAGGGTACATCGGCTTTCTTT. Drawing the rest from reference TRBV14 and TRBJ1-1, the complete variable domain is EAGVTQFPSHSVIEKGQTVTLRCDPISGHDNLYWYRRVMGKEIKFLLHFVKESKQDESGMPNNRFLAERTGGTYSTLKVQPAELEDSGVYFCASSQARQGTSAFFGQGTRLTVV.

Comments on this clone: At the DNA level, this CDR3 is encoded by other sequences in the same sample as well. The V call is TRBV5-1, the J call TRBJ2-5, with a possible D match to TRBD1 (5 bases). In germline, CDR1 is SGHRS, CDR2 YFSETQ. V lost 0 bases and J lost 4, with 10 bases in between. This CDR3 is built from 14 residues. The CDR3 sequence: CASSLEGRGETQYF. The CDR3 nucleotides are TGCGCCAGCAGCTTGGAGGGTAGGGGAGAGACCCAGTACTTC.

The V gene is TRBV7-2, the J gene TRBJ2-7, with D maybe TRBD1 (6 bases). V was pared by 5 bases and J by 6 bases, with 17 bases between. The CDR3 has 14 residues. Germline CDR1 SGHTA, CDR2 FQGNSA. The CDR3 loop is CASSRTGTFCEQYF. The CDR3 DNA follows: TGTGCCAGCAGCAGAACCGGGACATTTTGCGAGCAGTACTTC.

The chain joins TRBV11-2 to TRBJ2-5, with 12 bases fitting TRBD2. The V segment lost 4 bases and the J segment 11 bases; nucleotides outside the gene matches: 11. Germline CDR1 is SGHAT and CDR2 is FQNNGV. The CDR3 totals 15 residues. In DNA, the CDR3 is TGTGCCAGCAGCTCGGCGTCTAGCGGGGGGGTAGATCAGTACTTC. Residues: CASSSASSGGVDQYF.

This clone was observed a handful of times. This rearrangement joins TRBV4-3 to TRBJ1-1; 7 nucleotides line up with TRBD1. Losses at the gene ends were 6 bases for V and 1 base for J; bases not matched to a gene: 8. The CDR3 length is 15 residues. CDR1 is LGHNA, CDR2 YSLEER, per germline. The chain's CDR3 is CASSRGQGPNTEAFF. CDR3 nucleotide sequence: TGCGCCAGCAGTAGGGGGCAGGGGCCGAACACTGAAGCTTTCTTT.